Below, one TCR beta chain is given with its context. V gave up 6 bases and J gave up 0 bases, with 14 bases separating them. The CDR3 consists of 15 residues. Looked up from germline, CDR1 is SQVTM and CDR2 is ANQGSEA. This record belongs to a study of T cells in Graves' hyperthyroidism and ophthalmopathy. Authors of the study amplified TCR beta CDR3 regions from RNA transcripts. A first-round RT-PCR of the TCR CDR3 used the HTBI primer set. MiXCR was run by TCRdb on the multiplex PCR reads, yielding one entry per CDR3 protein. The sample lists roughly 500,000 distinct CDR3 sequences, approximately 48% occurring once.

This chain uses TRBV29-1 with TRBJ2-2; D is undetermined. Sequenced material: peripheral blood or thyroid tissue (not recorded which). This receptor was obtained from an adult woman with Graves' disease, either hyperthyroidism or ophthalmopathy (not recorded which). CDR3 in DNA: TGCAGCGTGCTTACAGCCCGCGCGAACACCGGGGAGCTGTTTTTT. It yields the protein CSVLTARANTGELFF.